Below are 29 T cell receptor beta chains sequenced from a single sample in a study of shared clonotypes between healthy human individuals. This table comes from immunoSEQ multiplex PCR, and its TCRdb copy is limited to in-frame clones, with some not included. The table lists about half a million clones, approximately 81% of them singletons. The sample was PBMCs. These receptors came from a woman aged 40 to 50 in good health. Some clones in this sample may be carry-over from other donors' samples.

This chain uses TRBV6-1 with TRBJ2-2, with D possibly being TRBD1 (6 bases). CDR1 is MNHNS and CDR2 is SASEGT in the germline V gene. V dropped 4 bases and J dropped 1 base, with 13 bases sitting between them. The CDR3 length is 16 residues. CDR3 DNA sequence: TGTGCCAGCAGTGTTCTACAGGGCCAGAACACCGGGGAGCTGTTTTTT. Protein sequence: CASSVLQGQNTGELFF.

This clone was detected only a few times. The chain recombines TRBV27 with TRBJ2-7; D is perhaps TRBD1 (6 bases). Germline V gene data show CDR1 as MNHEY and CDR2 as SMNVEV (reference sequence). V shed 6 bases and J shed 3 bases, with 18 bases lying between them. This CDR3 comprises 15 residues. CDR3 residues: CASRFTGQGGYEQYF. The CDR3 nucleotides are TGTGCCAGCAGATTCACGGGACAAGGTGGCTACGAGCAGTACTTC.

With respect to this clone: A much larger clone lies a single base off, so this may be a read error. Distinct nucleotide sequences in the sample also encode this CDR3. This chain joins TRBV6-1 and TRBJ1-3; perhaps TRBD1 as D (6 bases). CDR3 length: 16 residues. The germline gives CDR1 MNHNS, CDR2 SASEGT. The V gene lost 4 bases and the J gene lost 4 bases, with 17 bases spanning the gap. In DNA, the CDR3 is TGTGCCAGCAGTGCGGGGACATTGGCGGACGGAAACACCATATATTTT. Residues: CASSAGTLADGNTIYF.

This chain links TRBV15 with TRBJ2-5, with TRBD2 matching 8 bases. With V trimmed by 0 bases and J by 1 base, 7 bases remained unmatched. This CDR3 comprises 17 residues. Germline V gene data show CDR1 as LNHNV and CDR2 as YYDKDF (reference sequence). CDR3 residues: CATSRELLAGLQETQYF. The CDR3 DNA reads TGTGCCACCAGCAGAGAGTTGTTAGCGGGACTCCAAGAGACCCAGTACTTC. Combining the CDR3 with reference TRBV15 and TRBJ2-5 gives the whole variable domain DAMVIQNPRYQVTQFGKPVTLSCSQTLNHNVMYWYQQKSSQAPKLLFHYYDKDFNNEADTPDNFQSRRPNTSFCFLDIRSPGLGDTAMYLCATSRELLAGLQETQYFGPGTRLLVL.

To note about this clone: This is likely an artifact of a read error, given a far larger clone one base away. The sample contains more than one DNA sequence encoding this CDR3. The chain is built from TRBV29-1 and TRBJ2-7, with TRBD1 matching 8 bases. The CDR3 length is 13 residues. Trimming took 7 bases from V and 5 from J; bases not matched to a gene: 10. Germline V gene data show CDR1 as SQVTM and CDR2 as ANQGSEA. For the CDR3, the DNA is TGCAGCGCCACGGGGCAGGGGGCTCACGAGCAGTACTTC. Residues: CSATGQGAHEQYF.

This chain joins TRBV2 and TRBJ2-6; 8 bases are a match to TRBD1. The V segment lost 8 bases and the J segment 4 bases; nucleotides outside the gene matches: 10. This CDR3 region has 16 residues. The germline V gene encodes CDR1 SNHLY and CDR2 FYNNEI. The DNA of the CDR3 is TGTGCCAGCGTCAAGCGGACAGGGTCCGGGGCCAACGTCCTGACTTTC. This encodes CASVKRTGSGANVLTF. The variable domain in full, with the rest retrieved from reference TRBV2 and TRBJ2-6, is EPEVTQTPSHQVTQMGQEVILRCVPISNHLYFYWYRQILGQKVEFLVSFYNNEISEKSEIFDDQFSVERPDGSNFTLKIRSTKLEDSAMYFCASVKRTGSGANVLTFGAGSRLTVL.

This clone was observed many times. The same CDR3 also results from other DNA sequences found in this sample. V usage is TRBV5-1 and J usage is TRBJ2-2, with 7 bases fitting TRBD2. V gave up 4 bases and J gave up 4 bases; unmatched junction bases: 10. CDR3 length equals 16 residues. Germline-derived CDR1 and CDR2 are SGHRS and YFSETQ. The CDR3 loop is CASSPGGRESTGELFF. The CDR3 nucleotides are TGCGCCAGCAGCCCAGGAGGGCGGGAGAGCACCGGGGAGCTGTTTTTT.

With regard to this clone: Only one base separates this from a far larger clonotype, so it likely reflects a read error. Different DNA sequences within this sample yield the same CDR3. The chain is built from TRBV28 and TRBJ2-5; 7 positions agree with TRBD2. The better agreement between TRBJ2-7 and the DNA end casts doubt on the J call. Looked up from germline, CDR1 is MDHEN and CDR2 is SYDVKM. The CDR3 runs to 13 residues. In DNA form, the CDR3 reads TGTGCTGGGTCTAGCGGTAGGTCATACGAGCAGTACTTC. It specifies CAGSSGRSYEQYF.

This clone has just a few counts. The chain has TRBV25-1 and TRBJ1-4, with 7 bases that match TRBD1. Germline CDR1 and CDR2: MGHDK and SYGVNS. The length of the CDR3 is 15 residues. V was clipped by 6 bases and J by 3 bases; unmatched bases: 7. CDR3 protein: CASRDTGTANEKLFF. The CDR3 nucleotides read TGTGCCAGCAGGGACACCGGGACAGCTAATGAAAAACTGTTTTTT.

A single count supports this clone. This chain links TRBV28 with TRBJ2-7; TRBD1 aligns across 8 bases. The CDR3 is 15 residues long. CDR1 and CDR2 (germline): MDHEN, SYDVKM. V shed 6 bases, J shed 6 bases, and the junction held 13 bases outside the gene matches. CDR3 protein: CASSSRQGRAGEQYF. The CDR3 DNA follows: TGTGCCAGCAGCTCTCGACAGGGGAGAGCTGGCGAGCAGTACTTC.

The chain recombines TRBV4-3 with TRBJ1-4; 7 positions agree with TRBD1. This CDR3 is built from 13 residues. Per germline, CDR1 LGHNA and CDR2 YSLEER. The V segment lost 3 bases and the J segment 14 bases; nucleotides outside the gene matches: 9. This CDR3 is CASSQVRDSGLFF. The CDR3 coding sequence is TGCGCCAGCAGCCAGGTCAGGGACAGCGGGCTGTTTTTT.

V is TRBV29-1 and J is TRBJ2-1, with 16 bases that match TRBD2. Trimming removed 4 bases from V and 6 bases from J; junction bases left unmatched: 15. Germline CDR1 reads SQVTM; CDR2 reads ANQGSEA. The CDR3 totals 19 residues. The CDR3 DNA is TGCAGCGTTGCCACACCGGGACTAGCGGGAGGGCCATTCGTCAATGAGCAGTTCTTC. It translates to CSVATPGLAGGPFVNEQFF.

The chain joins TRBV6-6 to TRBJ2-5; D gene unclear. V was trimmed by 6 bases and J by 4 bases, leaving 6 bases between them. Germline CDR1 reads MNHNY; CDR2 reads SVGAGI (reference sequence). The CDR3 is made up of 11 amino acids. The CDR3 sequence is CASSPGETQYF. The CDR3 coding sequence is TGTGCCAGCAGCCCAGGAGAGACCCAGTACTTC.

The genes are TRBV28 and TRBJ2-2; TRBD2 might be the D (5 bases). Germline V gene data show CDR1 as MDHEN and CDR2 as SYDVKM. V was cut by 8 bases and J by 10 bases, with 11 bases left in between. The length of the CDR3 is 11 residues. CDR3 sequence: CASATNEELFF. CDR3 nucleotides: TGTGCCAGCGCGACTAATGAGGAGCTGTTTTTT.

The gene calls are TRBV7-9 and TRBJ2-2; the match to TRBD1 covers 11 bases. The CDR3 loop spans 15 amino acids. CDR1 and CDR2 from the germline V gene are SEHNR and FQNEAQ (reference sequence). The V segment lost 4 bases and the J segment 4 bases; nucleotides outside the gene matches: 2. The CDR3 is CASSSGQGATGELFF. CDR3 coding DNA: TGTGCCAGCAGCTCCGGACAGGGGGCCACCGGGGAGCTGTTTTTT.

The chain couples TRBV6-1 to TRBJ2-7; a weak D match, TRBD2 (5 bases). The CDR3 consists of 14 residues. The germline CDR1 and CDR2 sequences are MNHNS and SASEGT. V was pared by 2 bases and J by 3 bases, with 11 bases between. The CDR3 DNA is TGTGCCAGCAGTGAAATTGAGGGATTCTACGAGCAGTACTTC. It is translated as CASSEIEGFYEQYF.

The chain recombines TRBV10-1 with TRBJ2-7; D is undetermined. The CDR3 runs 15 residues. Germline CDR1 WNHNN, CDR2 SYGVQD (reference sequence). V was trimmed by 2 bases and J by 3 bases, leaving 14 bases between them. CDR3 region: CASSEGVGSFYEQYF. CDR3 DNA: TGCGCCAGCAGTGAGGGGGTGGGCAGCTTCTACGAGCAGTACTTC.

This clone was recorded only once. The chain links TRBV15 to TRBJ2-7; D may be TRBD2 (5 bases). This CDR3 contains 16 residues. Trimming pared 0 bases from V and 1 base from J, leaving 13 bases between. Per the germline V gene, CDR1 is LNHNV and CDR2 is YYDKDF (reference sequence). The DNA of the CDR3 is TGTGCCACCAGCAGAGATGAAGGGAGTGCGTCCTACGAGCAGTACTTC. Protein product: CATSRDEGSASYEQYF.

This clone was counted a single time. The chain combines TRBV28 with TRBJ2-5, with 13 positions matching TRBD2. Germline values: CDR1 MDHEN, CDR2 SYDVKM. With 5 bases clipped from V and 7 bases from J, the junction kept 10 bases outside the gene matches. CDR3 length: 16 amino acids. In nucleotides, the CDR3 is TGTGCCAGCAGTCCCGGACTAGCGGGAGTTAGTGGGACCCAGTACTTC. As protein: CASSPGLAGVSGTQYF.

The J gene is TRBJ1-1, the V gene TRBV19; possibly TRBD1 for D (5 bases). CDR1 LNHDA and CDR2 SQIVND come from the germline V gene (reference sequence). V lost 1 base and J 4 bases, leaving 19 bases between the germline ends. The CDR3 runs to 17 residues. The CDR3 reads CASSIGWASPGTTEAFF. The CDR3 region has the DNA TGTGCCAGTAGTATAGGGTGGGCTTCCCCCGGGACCACTGAAGCTTTCTTT.

This clone came up a few times. The V call is TRBV4-1, the J call TRBJ1-4, with D possibly matching TRBD1 (6 bases). With 4 bases removed from V and 4 bases from J, the gap between germline ends came to 16 bases. CDR3 length: 16 amino acids. CDR1 is MGHRA, CDR2 YSYEKL, per germline. The CDR3 coding sequence is TGCGCCAGCAGCCCGCTGATTGGACAGTTTAATGAAAAACTGTTTTTT. Translation: CASSPLIGQFNEKLFF.

This clone was observed many times. The chain joins TRBV7-3 to TRBJ2-1, with D perhaps TRBD2 (6 bases). V gave up 5 bases and J gave up 6 bases, with 17 bases separating them. CDR3 length: 15 residues. Germline V gives CDR1 SGHTA, CDR2 FQGTGA. The CDR3 region has the DNA TGTGCCAGCAGCCCTGAGCGGGCTAGGGTCAATGAGCAGTTCTTC. Translating gives CASSPERARVNEQFF.

On this clone: One base separates it from a far larger clone, so it is likely a read error. Other DNA variants within this sample encode the same CDR3. The V call is TRBV10-2, the J call TRBJ1-1, with D possibly matching TRBD1 (5 bases). This CDR3 contains 17 residues. Per the germline V gene, CDR1 is WSHSY and CDR2 is SAAADI. CDR3 sequence (DNA): TGCGCCAGCAGTGAGTCCGTTTGGGGCACTTTGAACACTGAGGCTTTCTTT. Encoded protein: CASSESVWGTLNTEAFF.

This clone was seen a single time. The chain recombines TRBV5-1 with TRBJ2-6; D perhaps matches TRBD1 (6 bases). Germline V gene data show CDR1 as SGHRS and CDR2 as YFSETQ. Trimming pared 5 bases from V and 1 base from J, leaving 7 bases between. The CDR3 has 14 amino acids. The CDR3 DNA reads TGCGCCAGCAGTACAGGGTCTGGGGCCAACGTCCTGACTTTC. Protein: CASSTGSGANVLTF.

The rearrangement joins TRBV7-8 to TRBJ2-3, with TRBD1 as a possible D gene (5 bases). From germline, CDR1 is SGHVS and CDR2 FQNEAQ. This CDR3 region has 13 residues. Between the trimmed V and J ends, which lost 5 bases and 11 bases, there was a span of 17 bases. The CDR3 coding sequence is TGTGCCAGCAGCCCTCGCAGGGCCTGGGGGCAGTATTTT. Its protein is CASSPRRAWGQYF.

This sequence joins TRBV11-2 and TRBJ2-7; D is possibly TRBD2 (6 bases). Germline-derived CDR1 and CDR2 are SGHAT and FQNNGV. There are 18 residues in the CDR3. Trimming shortened V by 2 bases and J by 4 bases, and 24 bases separated the two germline ends. DNA of the CDR3: TGTGCCAGCAGCTTACGGGTCTATGGTTTCGGGGGAACTTACGAGCAGTACTTC. Translating gives CASSLRVYGFGGTYEQYF. The variable domain in full, with the rest retrieved from reference TRBV11-2 and TRBJ2-7, is EAGVAQSPRYKIIEKRQSVAFWCNPISGHATLYWYQQILGQGPKLLIQFQNNGVVDDSQLPKDRFSAERLKGVDSTLKIQPAKLEDSAVYLCASSLRVYGFGGTYEQYFGPGTRLTVT.

This clone was recorded once. A single base is all that separates this from a far larger clone, so a read error is likely. This sequence joins TRBV5-4 and TRBJ1-4; TRBD1 is a possible D gene (6 bases). The length of the CDR3 is 13 residues. From germline, CDR1 is SGHNT and CDR2 YYREEE (reference sequence). In DNA, the CDR3 is TGTGCCTGCAGAGGGGGGGAGAATGAAAAACTGTTTTTT. Translation gives CACRGGENEKLFF.

About this clone: This likely traces to a read error, being one base from a far larger clone. J is TRBJ2-7 and V is TRBV29-1, with D perhaps TRBD1 (6 bases). V lost 8 bases, J lost 0 bases, and 11 bases lay in between. Germline CDR1 reads SQVTM; CDR2 reads ANQGSEA. There are 12 residues in the CDR3. CDR3 sequence: CSIGGGSYEQYF. The CDR3 coding sequence is TGCAGCATTGGGGGCGGCTCCTACGAGCAGTACTTC.

The CDR3 loop is CASSLTSGKNIQYF. The CDR3, as DNA: TGTGCCAGCAGCTTAACTAGCGGTAAAAACATTCAGTACTTC. The V gene is TRBV7-9, the J gene TRBJ2-4, with 8 bases fitting TRBD2. The CDR3 totals 14 residues. The junction had 1 base not matched to a gene; V was cut back by 2 bases and J by 4 bases. CDR1 is SEHNR, CDR2 FQNEAQ, per germline (reference sequence). Filled out from reference TRBV7-9 and TRBJ2-4, the complete variable domain reads DTGVSQNPRHKITKRGQNVTFRCDPISEHNRLYWYRQTLGQGPEFLTYFQNEAQLEKSRLLSDRFSAERPKGSFSTLEIQRTEQGDSAMYLCASSLTSGKNIQYFGAGTRLSVL.